The text below deals with one T cell receptor beta chain. This entry comes from a study of technical replicates of blood from several donors. Here immunoSEQ multiplex PCR was the method, and the copy in TCRdb shows in-frame clones only, minus some. The sample yields just over 80,000 clones, about 96% seen once. Sequencing was carried out using T cells isolated from PBMCs. The TCR sequence derives from a human donor in good health.

For the CDR3, the DNA is TGTGCCAGCAGCTTGTCAGGGGGGGAGACCCAGTACTTC. Protein sequence: CASSLSGGETQYF. The rearrangement uses TRBV5-5 and TRBJ2-5, with a tentative D call TRBD1 (7 bases). The V end was cut by 1 base, the J end by 5 bases, with 9 bases between. The CDR3 loop spans 13 amino acids. Germline assignment: CDR1 SGHKS and CDR2 YYEKEE (reference sequence).